The 26 T cell receptor beta chains listed next were all sequenced from one sample in a study of T cell repertoires in cytomegalovirus infection. TCRdb fed the reads into MiXCR, producing one record per CDR3 protein. The sample lists 400,000 to 550,000 distinct CDR3 sequences, approximately 10% occurring once. Input material: PBMCs. The source of these receptors is a human donor in good health (CMV status not recorded). Some clones in this sample may be carry-over from other donors' samples.

The table lists this clonotype with many counts. The chain couples TRBV7-2 to TRBJ2-5; no reliable D call. Germline V gene data show CDR1 as SGHTA and CDR2 as FQGNSA. This CDR3 comprises 13 residues. V was trimmed by 4 bases and J by 4 bases, leaving 10 bases between them. The CDR3 here is CASSSQSGETQYF. The CDR3 nucleotides are TGTGCCAGCAGCTCACAATCCGGAGAGACCCAGTACTTC.

This clonotype came up many times. The V gene is TRBV10-2, the J gene TRBJ2-2, with a possible D match to TRBD1 (6 bases). CDR1 and CDR2 (germline): WSHSY, SAAADI. The CDR3 loop spans 18 amino acids. The ends were cut back, 6 bases at V and 1 base at J, with 21 bases in the middle. The CDR3 bases are TGCGCCAGCAGCTCTTTGGCAGGGGAGTATTGGAACACCGGGGAGCTGTTTTTT. It encodes CASSSLAGEYWNTGELFF.

Details on this clonotype: A read error may account for a junction end that differs from germline. The chain combines TRBV12-3 or TRBV12-4 with TRBJ1-1; a possible D gene is TRBD1 (5 bases). This CDR3 spans 14 amino acids. DNA of the CDR3: TGTGCCAGCAGTTTAAAGGGGTCGGGCACTGAAGCTCTCTTT. Encoded protein: CASSLKGSGTEALF.

The rearrangement uses TRBV19 and TRBJ2-1, with 9 bases aligning to TRBD1. Losses at the gene ends were 7 bases for V and 10 bases for J; bases not matched to a gene: 17. CDR3 length: 16 amino acids. Germline CDR1 reads LNHDA; CDR2 reads SQIVND (reference sequence). The CDR3 loop is CASTPPGTGRFGEQFF. CDR3 DNA: TGTGCCAGTACCCCCCCCGGGACAGGGAGGTTCGGGGAGCAGTTCTTC.

The genes are TRBV6-2 or TRBV6-3 and TRBJ1-5; D perhaps matches TRBD1 (5 bases). Germline V gives CDR1 MNHEY, CDR2 SVGEGT. CDR3 length equals 14 residues. V gave up 10 bases and J gave up 4 bases, with 17 bases separating them. The CDR3 sequence is CATMGGGGNQPQHF. Here the CDR3 DNA reads TGTGCCACCATGGGGGGGGGTGGTAATCAGCCCCAGCATTTT.

As regards this clonotype: This may come from a read error, since a much larger clone is one base off. The chain employs TRBV6-6 and TRBJ1-1; possible D gene TRBD1, 5 bases. This CDR3 region has 14 residues. Germline values: CDR1 MNHNY, CDR2 SVGAGI (reference sequence). CDR3 nucleotide sequence: TGTGCCAGCAGTTACTCGTGGCAGGACACTGAAGCTTACTTT. It specifies CASSYSWQDTEAYF.

The table lists this clonotype with a few counts. The chain couples TRBV4-1 to TRBJ1-5; D is unclear. Germline V CDR1 and CDR2: MGHRA, YSYEKL. The length of the CDR3 is 16 residues. Trimming took off 4 bases at V and 3 bases at J, with 16 bases between the two ends. CDR3 sequence: CASSRQRRNHNQPQHF. The DNA of the CDR3 is TGCGCCAGCAGCCGCCAGCGGAGAAACCACAATCAGCCCCAGCATTTT.

The table lists this clonotype with many counts. CDR3 sequence reads: CASSYGGGSFPDTQYF. The CDR3 coding sequence is TGTGCCAGCAGTTACGGGGGGGGCTCGTTTCCAGATACGCAGTATTTT. The chain uses TRBV6-5 and TRBJ2-3, with D possibly TRBD2 on 7 matching bases. Germline-derived CDR1 and CDR2 are MNHEY and SVGAGI. The V gene lost 2 bases and the J gene lost 4 bases, with 16 bases spanning the gap. This CDR3 comprises 16 residues.

This clonotype was seen ten or more times. The genes are TRBV4-1 and TRBJ2-1; 8 bases are shared with TRBD2. Trimming removed 3 bases from V and 9 bases from J; junction bases left unmatched: 7. The CDR3 has 14 residues. CDR1 and CDR2 (germline): MGHRA, YSYEKL. As DNA, the CDR3 is TGCGCCAGCAGCCACCGCGGGACTAGACGTGAGCAGTTCTTC. Its protein is CASSHRGTRREQFF.

This clonotype showed up many times. This chain connects TRBV12-5 to TRBJ1-2; TRBD1 matches at 7 bases. Per germline, CDR1 LGHNT and CDR2 FRNRAP. The CDR3 has 17 amino acids. V was clipped by 0 bases and J by 7 bases; unmatched bases: 14. CDR3 bases: TGTGCTAGTGGTTTGGTACTTGGACAGACAGGGATTCGTGGCTACACCTTC. This codes for CASGLVLGQTGIRGYTF.

This clonotype showed up many times. The V and J genes are TRBV25-1 and TRBJ2-5, with 8 bases matching TRBD1. The germline gives CDR1 MGHDK, CDR2 SYGVNS. J gave up 4 bases and V 4 bases, and 2 bases lay outside the gene matches. The CDR3 extends over 13 amino acids. Written as DNA, the CDR3 is TGTGCCAGCAGTGCGGGACAGGTAGAGACCCAGTACTTC. Protein product: CASSAGQVETQYF.

The genes are TRBV20-1 and TRBJ2-1; 7 bases are shared with TRBD1. Germline lookup yields CDR1 DFQATT and CDR2 SNEGSKA (reference sequence). The CDR3 loop spans 14 amino acids. V shed 5 bases and J 0 bases; nucleotides not matched to a gene: 4. CDR3 sequence: CSAPRDSSYNEQFF. CDR3 bases: TGCAGTGCTCCCCGGGACAGCTCCTACAATGAGCAGTTCTTC.

This clonotype was observed at least ten times. This sequence joins TRBV7-8 and TRBJ1-1, with no clear D. The CDR3 totals 14 residues. CDR1 is SGHVS and CDR2 is FQNEAQ in the germline V gene. Trimming stripped 8 bases from V and 1 base from J, with 14 bases between. This CDR3 reads CASCFGRRNTEAFF. CDR3 in DNA: TGTGCCAGCTGTTTTGGGAGGAGGAACACTGAAGCTTTCTTT.

There are many counts of this clonotype. The CDR3 bases are TGTGCCAGCAGTCGGTCGGGACAGGAGGGCGGTCAGCCCCAGCATTTT. Its translation: CASSRSGQEGGQPQHF. The chain combines TRBV6-2 or TRBV6-3 with TRBJ1-5; 8 bases line up with TRBD1. The CDR3 length is 16 residues. Germline V gene lookup returns CDR1 MNHEY and CDR2 SVGEGT. J lost 6 bases, V lost 5 bases, and 12 bases had no gene match.

This clonotype was found many times. The chain has TRBV19 and TRBJ2-7, with 10 bases lining up with TRBD2. In germline, CDR1 is LNHDA, CDR2 SQIVND (reference sequence). The length of the CDR3 is 14 residues. Trimming at V came to 5 bases and at J to 3 bases, leaving 4 bases not matched to a gene. The chain's CDR3 is CASSPTSGRYEQYF. The CDR3 nucleotides are TGTGCCAGTAGTCCGACTAGCGGGCGCTACGAGCAGTACTTC.

The sample holds many counts of this clonotype. The chain has TRBV28 and TRBJ2-1, with 9 bases identical to TRBD2. CDR3 length: 23 residues. With 1 base clipped from V and 0 bases from J, the junction kept 22 bases outside the gene matches. Germline V gene lookup returns CDR1 MDHEN and CDR2 SYDVKM. The CDR3 protein is CASSLYRLWGREGLKSSYNEQFF. CDR3 DNA sequence: TGTGCCAGCAGTTTATATCGGTTGTGGGGGCGGGAGGGCCTGAAGAGCTCCTACAATGAGCAGTTCTTC.

This clonotype was recorded a few times. The rearrangement links TRBV18 to TRBJ1-2, with 7 bases fitting TRBD1. The CDR3 has 13 amino acids. Germline V lookup: CDR1 KGHSH, CDR2 LQKENI. With 3 bases clipped from V and 6 bases from J, the junction kept 4 bases outside the gene matches. The CDR3 DNA reads as TGTGCCAGCTCACCTCAGGGGGAGGATGGCTACACCTTC. Amino acid sequence: CASSPQGEDGYTF. Full variable domain (outside the CDR3, taken from reference TRBV18 and TRBJ1-2): NAGVMQNPRHLVRRRGQEARLRCSPMKGHSHVYWYRQLPEEGLKFMVYLQKENIIDESGMPKERFSAEFPKEGPSILRIQQVVRGDSAAYFCASSPQGEDGYTFGSGTRLTVV.

This chain links TRBV12-3 or TRBV12-4 with TRBJ2-7; possible D gene TRBD1, 6 bases. The CDR3 spans 15 residues. Deletions cut 5 bases from V and 7 bases from J, with 21 bases between. CDR3 sequence (DNA): TGTGCCAGCAGTCCTAGCCCAGGGGCCCCCGAGGAGCAGTACTTC. Its translation is CASSPSPGAPEEQYF.

This chain uses TRBV19 with TRBJ2-7, with TRBD1 matching 7 bases. In germline, CDR1 is LNHDA, CDR2 SQIVND (reference sequence). This CDR3 has 14 residues. The V segment lost 5 bases and the J segment 6 bases; nucleotides outside the gene matches: 10. The CDR3 sequence is CASSYGTALREQYF. DNA for the CDR3: TGTGCCAGTAGTTACGGGACAGCCCTACGCGAGCAGTACTTC.

The chain is built from TRBV3-1 and TRBJ2-4, with D possibly matching TRBD1 (5 bases). The length of the CDR3 is 14 residues. With 0 bases removed from V and 11 bases from J, the gap between germline ends came to 14 bases. Germline CDR1 LGHDT, CDR2 YNNKEL (reference sequence). CDR3 protein: CASSQDLDLRVQYF. Written as DNA, the CDR3 is TGTGCCAGCAGCCAAGATCTGGACCTCAGGGTTCAGTACTTC.

The rearrangement uses TRBV6-5 and TRBJ2-5; 12 positions match TRBD2. V was clipped by 2 bases and J by 2 bases; unmatched bases: 6. The CDR3 totals 17 residues. The germline CDR1 and CDR2 sequences are MNHEY and SVGAGI. The CDR3 sequence: CASSYGTSGRSQETQYF. CDR3 sequence (DNA): TGTGCCAGCAGTTACGGTACTAGCGGGAGGTCGCAAGAGACCCAGTACTTC.

This clonotype has a count of ten or more. This chain links TRBV6-4 with TRBJ1-5, with a weak D call TRBD1 (5 bases). The CDR3 totals 14 residues. Trimming pared 4 bases from V and 2 bases from J, leaving 9 bases between. Germline V lookup: CDR1 MRHNA, CDR2 SNTAGT. The CDR3 nucleotides read TGTGCCAGCAGTGGCCCGACAGGCAATCAGCCCCAGCATTTT. Translating gives CASSGPTGNQPQHF.

This clonotype was recorded at least ten times. The chain combines TRBV12-5 with TRBJ2-2; 12 nucleotides match TRBD2. This CDR3 contains 17 residues. Germline V CDR1 and CDR2: LGHNT, FRNRAP. Trimming removed 2 bases from V and 7 bases from J; junction bases left unmatched: 8. The CDR3 loop is CASGLSLAGGLHGELFF. The CDR3 DNA sequence: TGTGCTAGTGGTTTGTCCCTAGCGGGGGGGCTACACGGGGAGCTGTTTTTT.

The chain employs TRBV11-2 and TRBJ2-1, with a tentative D call TRBD1 (7 bases). Germline-derived CDR1 and CDR2 are SGHAT and FQNNGV. CDR3 size: 16 residues. V lost 6 bases and J lost 7, with 22 bases in between. CDR3 protein: CASSSGQDFFGNEQFF. The CDR3 DNA follows: TGTGCCAGCAGTAGCGGACAGGACTTCTTCGGGAATGAGCAGTTCTTC.

This clonotype has a count of ten or more. The V and J genes are TRBV15 and TRBJ1-5, with 7 bases aligning to TRBD1. This CDR3 is built from 15 residues. V was clipped by 7 bases and J by 1 base; unmatched bases: 7. Germline CDR1 and CDR2: LNHNV and YYDKDF (reference sequence). DNA for the CDR3: TGTGCCACCACCTGGGGACAGCAGAGCAATCAGCCCCAGCATTTT. It is translated as CATTWGQQSNQPQHF.

This clonotype was seen at least ten times. This rearrangement joins TRBV7-2 to TRBJ1-1, with TRBD1 matching 12 bases. Germline V gene data show CDR1 as SGHTA and CDR2 as FQGNSA. The J segment lost 5 bases and the V segment lost 5 bases, leaving 9 bases of the junction unmatched. The CDR3 sequence is 16 residues long. The CDR3 loop is CASSPRDRGQKTEAFF. In DNA form, the CDR3 reads TGTGCCAGCAGCCCGAGGGACAGGGGGCAAAAGACTGAAGCTTTCTTT. Supplemented by reference TRBV7-2 and TRBJ1-1, the full variable domain reads GAGVSQSPSNKVTEKGKDVELRCDPISGHTALYWYRQSLGQGLEFLIYFQGNSAPDKSGLPSDRFSAERTGGSVSTLTIQRTQQEDSAVYLCASSPRDRGQKTEAFFGQGTRLTVV.